What follows describes a single TCR beta chain. Its antigen is unknown. Sequenced by immunoSEQ multiplex PCR; TCRdb stores in-frame clones only, minus some. The table includes about 150,000 clones, roughly nine tenths detected once. This record comes from a study of T cell responses to AZD1222 COVID-19 vaccine. Study outcomes and limitations: Spike-specific TCR breadth rose after two AZD1222 doses, and depth rose as well. White British people made up most donors, females outnumbered males, and clonal diversity was possibly underestimated. Across spike, vaccine-associated CD4 TCRs were found, dominant at 160-218 and 743-854.

In germline, CDR1 is SGHRS, CDR2 YFSETQ. The CDR3 sequence is 14 residues long. V lost 3 bases and J lost 2, with 9 bases in between. The receptor was derived from an adult who had recovered from COVID-19. Material: peripheral blood, obtained after recovery from COVID-19. This chain joins TRBV5-1 and TRBJ1-3; tentative D call: TRBD1 (6 bases). The CDR3 here is CASSSGETGNTIYF. For the CDR3, the DNA is TGCGCCAGCAGCTCAGGGGAGACTGGAAACACCATATATTTT.